The sequence of this T cell receptor (beta chain) was determined in a study of blood T cell repertoires in COVID-19. Across the study: Nucleic acid was either cDNA or gDNA, and it came from T cells, B-cell-depleted T cells, or PBMCs.

Profiled with immunoSEQ multiplex PCR; TCRdb holds only in-frame clones, not every one. The data show fewer than 40,000 clones, roughly 89% seen once. The germline CDR1 and CDR2 sequences are SGHTA and FQGNSA. V lost 3 bases to trimming and J lost 0 bases, with 9 bases between them. The CDR3 spans 15 residues. The receptor was derived from an older man with acute or convalescent COVID-19. This rearrangement joins TRBV7-2 to TRBJ1-5; a weak D match, TRBD1 (5 bases). The specimen was peripheral blood. This CDR3 reads CASSFRASSNQPQHF. The CDR3, as DNA: TGTGCCAGCAGCTTCAGGGCCTCTAGCAATCAGCCCCAGCATTTT.